These 19 T cell receptor beta chains were sequenced from one sample in a study of shared clonotypes between healthy human individuals. Generated by immunoSEQ multiplex PCR, the TCRdb table keeps only in-frame clones and is missing some. The sample includes approximately 2.4 million clones, around 95% of them seen just once. Sequencing was done on a sample of naive CD4+ T cells sorted from blood. Subset meaning: CD45RA+ positively selected. The receptor set was obtained from a man between 18 and 29 years old in good health.

This clone was found once. The chain is built from TRBV10-3 and TRBJ1-4; TRBD1 might be the D (5 bases). There are 14 residues in the CDR3. Trimming took off 10 bases at V and 4 bases at J, with 16 bases between the two ends. Germline V CDR1 and CDR2: ENHRY, SYGVKD. Here the CDR3 reads CATHRGANNEKLFF. In nucleotides, the CDR3 is TGTGCCACCCATAGGGGAGCAAATAATGAAAAACTGTTTTTT.

The chain carries TRBV7-3 and TRBJ1-1; D gene uncertain. Trimming shortened V by 2 bases and J by 3 bases, and 7 bases separated the two germline ends. The CDR3 consists of 13 residues. Germline CDR1 reads SGHTA; CDR2 reads FQGTGA. CDR3 DNA sequence: TGTGCCAGCAGCTTAGACACTTACACTGAAGCTTTCTTT. It codes for CASSLDTYTEAFF.

The chain employs TRBV10-1 and TRBJ1-6, with 8 bases aligning to TRBD1. Looked up from germline, CDR1 is WNHNN and CDR2 is SYGVQD (reference sequence). V gave up 2 bases and J gave up 10 bases; unmatched junction bases: 4. CDR3 length equals 14 residues. The CDR3 bases are TGCGCCAGCAGTGAGGGACAGGGCTACTCACCCCTCCACTTT. Encoded protein: CASSEGQGYSPLHF.

This clone was recorded once. The chain recombines TRBV27 with TRBJ1-2, with unresolved D. Germline values: CDR1 MNHEY, CDR2 SMNVEV (reference sequence). V was shortened by 3 bases and J by 6 bases, with 14 bases between the two germline ends. The CDR3 totals 14 residues. The CDR3 DNA is TGTGCCAGCAGTTTCGCTCCCCCGGTTGATGGCTACACCTTC. Protein product: CASSFAPPVDGYTF.

The chain combines TRBV2 with TRBJ1-5, with 7 bases matching TRBD1. The CDR3 extends over 14 amino acids. CDR1 and CDR2 (germline): SNHLY, FYNNEI. With V trimmed by 6 bases and J by 5 bases, 7 bases remained unmatched. The CDR3 bases are TGTGCCAGCAGCAGACAGGGATCGTATCAGCCCCAGCATTTT. Protein product: CASSRQGSYQPQHF.

V is TRBV11-2 and J is TRBJ1-6; D is possibly TRBD1 (5 bases). The CDR3 totals 15 residues. Germline V CDR1 and CDR2: SGHAT, FQNNGV. The ends were cut back, 5 bases at V and 5 bases at J, with 13 bases in the middle. In DNA, the CDR3 is TGTGCCAGCAGCCGCCAAGACAGTCATAATTCACCCCTCCACTTT. Translated, it gives CASSRQDSHNSPLHF.

For this clone: Other DNA sequences of this sample code for an identical CDR3. The chain joins TRBV6-6 to TRBJ1-1, with D uncertain. The CDR3 contains 11 residues. With 5 bases removed from V and 5 bases from J, the gap between germline ends came to 6 bases. Looked up from germline, CDR1 is MNHNY and CDR2 is SVGAGI (reference sequence). CDR3 loop: CASSRGTEAFF. In nucleotides, the CDR3 is TGTGCCAGCAGTCGGGGAACTGAAGCTTTCTTT.

This sequence joins TRBV30 and TRBJ2-2; 9 bases map to TRBD1. The germline V gene encodes CDR1 GTSNPN and CDR2 SVGIG (reference sequence). Trimming removed 1 base from V and 6 bases from J; junction bases left unmatched: 6. This CDR3 is built from 15 residues. DNA of the CDR3: TGTGCCTGGAGTGGATTGGGACAGGGTGCCGGGGAGCTGTTTTTT. Amino acid sequence: CAWSGLGQGAGELFF.

The chain links TRBV5-6 to TRBJ2-1; 9 positions agree with TRBD2. The ends lost 0 bases at V and 4 bases at J; junction bases unmatched: 2. This CDR3 contains 15 residues. Germline V gives CDR1 SGHDT, CDR2 YYEEEE. CDR3 region: CASSLATSGYNEQFF. In DNA form, the CDR3 reads TGTGCCAGCAGCTTGGCGACTAGCGGATACAATGAGCAGTTCTTC.

J is TRBJ1-1 and V is TRBV6-1; TRBD1 is a possible D gene (5 bases). CDR1 is MNHNS and CDR2 is SASEGT in the germline V gene. This CDR3 contains 12 residues. V was cut by 6 bases and J by 7 bases, with 12 bases left in between. Written as DNA, the CDR3 is TGTGCCAGCAGATCGGACGGGGGTGAAGCTTTCTTT. Translation: CASRSDGGEAFF.

To note about this clone: This specimen includes other DNA sequences encoding the same CDR3. The CDR3 nucleotides read TGTGCCAGCTCGGGACAGGGGGCTGATTCACCCCTCCACTTT. As protein: CASSGQGADSPLHF. The V gene is TRBV18, the J gene TRBJ1-6, with 12 bases identical to TRBD1. The V segment lost 6 bases and the J segment 8 bases; nucleotides outside the gene matches: 2. This CDR3 has 14 amino acids. CDR1 and CDR2 from the germline V gene are KGHSH and LQKENI.

This CDR3 is CASSLPGLAFSYEQYF. DNA of the CDR3: TGTGCCAGCAGCTTGCCGGGACTAGCGTTCTCCTACGAGCAGTACTTC. V usage is TRBV7-8 and J usage is TRBJ2-7; TRBD2 matches 10 bases. J lost 0 bases, V lost 3 bases, and 5 bases had no gene match. This CDR3 spans 16 amino acids. CDR1 is SGHVS, CDR2 FQNEAQ, per germline.

This clone is a singleton in its sample. In the same sample, other DNA sequences code for this CDR3. J is TRBJ2-6 and V is TRBV9; D gene unclear. In germline, CDR1 is SGDLS, CDR2 YYNGEE. The ends were cut back, 0 bases at V and 0 bases at J, with 4 bases in the middle. The CDR3 consists of 15 residues. The CDR3 loop reads CASSVGGSGANVLTF. CDR3 bases: TGTGCCAGCAGCGTAGGCGGCTCTGGGGCCAACGTCCTGACTTTC.

V usage is TRBV6-6 and J usage is TRBJ1-5; D is unclear. The ends were cut back, 2 bases at V and 2 bases at J, with 7 bases in the middle. Germline-derived CDR1 and CDR2 are MNHNY and SVGAGI (reference sequence). This CDR3 comprises 14 residues. The CDR3 nucleotides are TGTGCCAGCAGTTACACAAAAGGCAATCAGCCCCAGCATTTT. It specifies CASSYTKGNQPQHF.

The V call is TRBV7-2, the J call TRBJ1-2; D unclear. CDR1 and CDR2 from the germline V gene are SGHTA and FQGNSA. Trimming pared 11 bases from V and 5 bases from J, leaving 21 bases between. The CDR3 extends over 14 amino acids. CDR3 residues: CAGIHSLPKYGYTF. CDR3 nucleotide sequence: TGTGCCGGAATTCACAGTCTACCCAAATATGGCTACACCTTC.

This chain uses TRBV18 with TRBJ2-7, with D possibly matching TRBD1 (6 bases). Per germline, CDR1 KGHSH and CDR2 LQKENI. Trimming took off 7 bases at V and 7 bases at J, with 14 bases between the two ends. The CDR3 covers 12 residues. In DNA form, the CDR3 reads TGTGCCAGCTTTTCGAGGGGGTCTGAGCAGTACTTC. Its protein product is CASFSRGSEQYF. The full variable domain, with the rest looked up from reference TRBV18 and TRBJ2-7, is NAGVMQNPRHLVRRRGQEARLRCSPMKGHSHVYWYRQLPEEGLKFMVYLQKENIIDESGMPKERFSAEFPKEGPSILRIQQVVRGDSAAYFCASFSRGSEQYFGPGTRLTVT.

The chain has TRBV29-1 and TRBJ2-7; the D is unclear. Trimming shortened V by 7 bases and J by 5 bases, and 18 bases separated the two germline ends. Germline V gene lookup returns CDR1 SQVTM and CDR2 ANQGSEA. The CDR3 totals 13 residues. The CDR3 sequence is CSAAFPESHEQYF. As DNA, the CDR3 is TGCAGCGCCGCTTTCCCGGAGTCCCACGAGCAGTACTTC.

This sequence joins TRBV9 and TRBJ2-7, with D hard to call. Deletions cut 0 bases from V and 6 bases from J, with 13 bases between. Germline V gene sequence: CDR1 SGDLS, CDR2 YYNGEE. The CDR3 contains 14 residues. CDR3 amino acids: CASSVVDERSEQYF. The CDR3 DNA reads as TGTGCCAGCAGCGTAGTGGACGAAAGAAGCGAGCAGTACTTC.

The genes are TRBV5-3 and TRBJ1-6; D unclear. TRBV5-3 carries the ORF label, with uncertain function. The germline V and J ends were trimmed by 0 bases and 3 bases, with 16 bases remaining between them. This CDR3 spans 18 amino acids. The CDR3, as DNA: TGTGCCAGAAGCTTGGGGCTCCGGGATCTTCACTATAATTCACCCCTCCACTTT. Its protein is CARSLGLRDLHYNSPLHF.